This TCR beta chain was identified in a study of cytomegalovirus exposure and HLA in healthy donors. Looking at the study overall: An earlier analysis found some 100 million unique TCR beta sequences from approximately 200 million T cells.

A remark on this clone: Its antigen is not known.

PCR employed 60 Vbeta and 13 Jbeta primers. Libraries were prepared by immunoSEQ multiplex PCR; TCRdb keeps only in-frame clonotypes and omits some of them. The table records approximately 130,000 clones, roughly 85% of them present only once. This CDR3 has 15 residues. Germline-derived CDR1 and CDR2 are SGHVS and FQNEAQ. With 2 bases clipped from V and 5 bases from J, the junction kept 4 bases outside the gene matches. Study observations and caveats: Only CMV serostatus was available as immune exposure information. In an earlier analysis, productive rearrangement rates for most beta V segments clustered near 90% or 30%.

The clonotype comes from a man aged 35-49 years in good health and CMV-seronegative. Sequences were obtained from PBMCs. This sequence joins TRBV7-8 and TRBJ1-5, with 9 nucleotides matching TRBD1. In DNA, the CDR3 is TGTGCCAGCAGCTTAAAGGGACAGGGCTATCAGCCCCAGCATTTT. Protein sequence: CASSLKGQGYQPQHF.